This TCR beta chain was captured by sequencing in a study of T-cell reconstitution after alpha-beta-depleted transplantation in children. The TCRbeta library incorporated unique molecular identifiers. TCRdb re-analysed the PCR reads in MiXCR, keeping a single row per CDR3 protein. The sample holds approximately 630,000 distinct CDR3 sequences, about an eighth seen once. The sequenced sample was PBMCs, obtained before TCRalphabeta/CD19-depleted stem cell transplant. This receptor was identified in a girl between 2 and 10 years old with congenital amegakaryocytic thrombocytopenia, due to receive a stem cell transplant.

In DNA form, the CDR3 reads TGCGCCAGCGGGATCGGGAGGAGCAACGAGCAGTACTTC. Amino acid sequence: CASGIGRSNEQYF. The chain uses TRBV5-1 and TRBJ2-7, with TRBD2 matching over 7 bases. This CDR3 is built from 13 residues. Losses at the gene ends were 7 bases for V and 5 bases for J; bases not matched to a gene: 9. Germline V gene sequence: CDR1 SGHRS, CDR2 YFSETQ.